This T cell receptor (beta chain) was identified during a study of CD8 T cells in Susac syndrome. It was with random hexamers that roughly 0.5 to 1 ug RNA was reverse transcribed. Amplification of TCR beta CDR3 used immunoSEQ multiplex PCR across 54 Vbeta and 13 Jbeta. TCRdb reprocessed the immunoSEQ multiplex PCR reads via MiXCR and lists one record per CDR3 protein. The sample lists about 300,000 distinct CDR3 sequences; 75% to 90% were seen once. Sequencing of TCR beta was undertaken in CD8+ and CD4+ T cells derived from blood. Multiple sclerosis controls were treatment-naive patients with stable or active relapsing-remitting disease. The table lists this clonotype with a count of one. The sample comprised CD8+ T cells from PBMCs. The sequence derives from a human donor with multiple sclerosis.

CDR3 amino acids: CSAARDSNSYEQYF. As DNA, the CDR3 is TGCAGTGCTGCCCGGGACTCCAACTCCTACGAGCAGTACTTC. The chain links TRBV20-1 to TRBJ2-7, with D perhaps matching TRBD2 (6 bases). CDR3 length: 14 amino acids. The germline gives CDR1 DFQATT, CDR2 SNEGSKA (reference sequence). Deletions cut 5 bases from V and 0 bases from J, with 14 bases between.